These 2 T cell receptor beta chains were sequenced from one sample in a study of T cells in Graves' hyperthyroidism and ophthalmopathy. RNA transcripts served as the template for amplifying TCR beta CDR3 regions. With the HTBI primer set, the TCR CDR3 went through a first round of RT-PCR. TCRdb processed the multiplex PCR reads anew with MiXCR; each CDR3 protein has one entry. The table shows 500,000 to 600,000 distinct CDR3 sequences, with roughly 21% occurring only once. The sequenced sample was blood. These receptors all come from a man aged 40-50 years with Graves' ophthalmopathy.

Only a few counts were recorded for this clonotype. The gene calls are TRBV2 and TRBJ1-1; 7 positions agree with TRBD1. V lost 8 bases to trimming and J lost 1 base; unmatched junction nucleotides: 4. The CDR3 totals 13 residues. CDR1 is SNHLY, CDR2 FYNNEI, per germline. The CDR3 loop is CASPDRANTEAFF. Written as DNA, the CDR3 is TGTGCCAGCCCTGACAGGGCGAACACTGAAGCTTTCTTT.

This clonotype was observed many times. The genes are TRBV5-1 and TRBJ2-1; 13 nucleotides agree with TRBD2. After removal of 0 bases from V and 0 bases from J, the junction contained 0 bases not matched to a gene. This CDR3 spans 17 amino acids. CDR1 is SGHRS and CDR2 is YFSETQ in the germline V gene. The CDR3 region is CASSLGTSGSSYNEQFF. The CDR3 nucleotides are TGCGCCAGCAGCTTGGGGACTAGCGGGAGCTCCTACAATGAGCAGTTCTTC.